Listed here are 19 T cell receptor beta chains from one sample, sequenced in a study of T cell changes during pregnancy in multiple sclerosis. Clones were read by immunoSEQ multiplex PCR, and TCRdb kept only the in-frame ones, dropping some. The sample yields tens of thousands of clones, 91% seen once. Sequences were derived from CD4+ T cells from peripheral blood mononuclear cells, sampled before pregnancy. These receptors were collected from a female donor with multiple sclerosis, enrolled in a pregnancy study.

The chain uses TRBV29-1 and TRBJ2-3; TRBD2 matches 8 bases. Germline CDR1 and CDR2: SQVTM and ANQGSEA. V lost 6 bases to trimming and J lost 0 bases; unmatched junction nucleotides: 11. This CDR3 comprises 16 residues. The CDR3 region has the DNA TGCAGCGTGAGGGGTTTAATAGCGGGGAGCACAGATACGCAGTATTTT. The encoded protein is CSVRGLIAGSTDTQYF.

There are a few counts of this clone. This rearrangement joins TRBV6-1 to TRBJ1-1; D perhaps matches TRBD1 (6 bases). The CDR3 has 13 residues. The germline V gene has CDR1 MNHNS and CDR2 SASEGT. The germline V and J ends were trimmed by 8 bases and 4 bases, with 14 bases remaining between them. CDR3 DNA sequence: TGTGCCAGCTTATACAGGGTGGGCACTGAAGCTTTCTTT. This codes for CASLYRVGTEAFF.

The chain carries TRBV4-3 and TRBJ1-6; 7 bases are a match to TRBD1. CDR1 is LGHNA and CDR2 is YSLEER in the germline V gene. The CDR3 is 13 residues long. J gave up 9 bases and V 2 bases, and 1 base lay outside the gene matches. CDR3 residues: CASSQRQGSPLHF. In nucleotides, the CDR3 is TGCGCCAGCAGCCAACGACAGGGTTCACCCCTCCACTTT.

The rearrangement joins TRBV7-2 to TRBJ1-5; D might be TRBD1 (5 bases). Germline CDR1 and CDR2: SGHTA and FQGNSA. The ends were cut back, 2 bases at V and 7 bases at J, with 12 bases in the middle. This CDR3 contains 14 residues. Here the CDR3 DNA reads TGTGCCAGCAGCTTATCGGGGGTCGGGCAGCCCCAGCATTTT. As protein: CASSLSGVGQPQHF.

This clone was detected once. The gene calls are TRBV7-2 and TRBJ1-1; 7 bases agree with TRBD1. Germline lookup yields CDR1 SGHTA and CDR2 FQGNSA. Trimming cost V 2 bases and J 6 bases; bases outside gene matches: 9. The CDR3 runs 15 residues. This CDR3 reads CASSLTGGGVPEAFF. Here the CDR3 DNA reads TGTGCCAGCAGCTTAACTGGAGGGGGCGTTCCTGAAGCTTTCTTT.

The V call is TRBV27, the J call TRBJ1-2; 8 nucleotides match TRBD1. CDR1 MNHEY and CDR2 SMNVEV come from the germline V gene (reference sequence). V shed 5 bases, J shed 4 bases, and the junction held 6 bases outside the gene matches. The CDR3 has 14 amino acids. The CDR3 reads CASSIGQGGYGYTF. Written as DNA, the CDR3 is TGTGCCAGCAGTATCGGACAGGGTGGCTATGGCTACACCTTC.

This clone showed up just a few times. The chain is built from TRBV5-1 and TRBJ1-1, with D possibly matching TRBD1 (5 bases). Germline V gives CDR1 SGHRS, CDR2 YFSETQ. V dropped 4 bases and J dropped 1 base, with 11 bases sitting between them. This CDR3 spans 14 amino acids. As DNA, the CDR3 is TGCGCCAGCAGCAATGGGGCAGGGAACACTGAAGCTTTCTTT. It is translated as CASSNGAGNTEAFF.

V usage is TRBV5-4 and J usage is TRBJ1-2; 8 bases are a match to TRBD1. CDR1 SGHNT and CDR2 YYREEE come from the germline V gene (reference sequence). The CDR3 covers 17 residues. With V trimmed by 2 bases and J by 2 bases, 11 bases remained unmatched. The CDR3 reads CASSFGGDRGANYGYTF. The CDR3 DNA reads as TGTGCCAGCAGCTTCGGGGGAGACAGGGGAGCGAACTATGGCTACACCTTC.

The rearrangement uses TRBV7-9 and TRBJ1-3; 8 bases align to TRBD1. The CDR3 has 15 residues. The germline gives CDR1 SEHNR, CDR2 FQNEAQ (reference sequence). V gave up 3 bases and J gave up 1 base; unmatched junction bases: 2. For the CDR3, the DNA is TGTGCCAGCAGCTTTACAGGGGGTTCTGGAAACACCATATATTTT. Residues: CASSFTGGSGNTIYF.

For the CDR3, the DNA is TGTGCCAGCTCGACCACTAGCGGGGGAAGCCTAGGGACGCAGTATTTT. Encoded protein: CASSTTSGGSLGTQYF. This chain uses TRBV18 with TRBJ2-3; 11 bases line up with TRBD2. Germline V gene data show CDR1 as KGHSH and CDR2 as LQKENI. J gave up 9 bases and V 6 bases, and 14 bases lay outside the gene matches. The CDR3 has 16 residues.

The chain couples TRBV9 to TRBJ2-1; D is perhaps TRBD2 (6 bases). Germline V gene data show CDR1 as SGDLS and CDR2 as YYNGEE. The CDR3 sequence is 14 residues long. Trimming removed 2 bases from V and 10 bases from J, with 16 bases in between. CDR3 in amino acids: CASSVAGPSTEQFF. Here the CDR3 DNA reads TGTGCCAGCAGCGTCGCGGGGCCGTCTACGGAGCAGTTCTTC.

The chain recombines TRBV12-5 with TRBJ2-5, with D possibly TRBD2 on 6 matching bases. The V end was cut by 4 bases, the J end by 5 bases, with 17 bases between. CDR3 length equals 15 residues. Germline V gene sequence: CDR1 LGHNT, CDR2 FRNRAP. The CDR3 region has the DNA TGTGCTAGTGGTTCCCGACGGGGGTGGGGGGAGACCCAGTACTTC. It codes for CASGSRRGWGETQYF.

This clone was detected a few times. The chain employs TRBV5-1 and TRBJ1-1; D perhaps matches TRBD1 (5 bases). The CDR3 runs 15 residues. Deletions cut 4 bases from V and 0 bases from J, with 13 bases between. Germline loops: CDR1 SGHRS, CDR2 YFSETQ. CDR3 nucleotide sequence: TGCGCCAGCAGCCGAGCGGGACTCATGAACACTGAAGCTTTCTTT. Translating it yields CASSRAGLMNTEAFF.

The V gene is TRBV19, the J gene TRBJ2-5; possible D gene TRBD1, 6 bases. V lost 7 bases and J lost 5, with 14 bases in between. Germline loops: CDR1 LNHDA, CDR2 SQIVND (reference sequence). The CDR3 loop spans 13 amino acids. The CDR3 spells CASTNRASETQYF. The CDR3 DNA sequence: TGTGCCAGTACTAACAGGGCGTCGGAGACCCAGTACTTC.

This chain uses TRBV7-2 with TRBJ2-5; 7 nucleotides line up with TRBD2. The CDR3 sequence is 12 residues long. The V gene end was trimmed by 5 bases and the J gene end by 4 bases; junction bases not matched to a gene: 1. The germline gives CDR1 SGHTA, CDR2 FQGNSA. The CDR3 reads CASSGGGETQYF. As DNA, the CDR3 is TGTGCCAGCAGCGGGGGGGGAGAGACCCAGTACTTC.

The chain joins TRBV6-5 to TRBJ2-7, with 7 nucleotides matching TRBD2. V dropped 2 bases and J dropped 0; count of bases not matched to a gene: 7. This CDR3 is 16 amino acids long. CDR1 is MNHEY and CDR2 is SVGAGI in the germline V gene. The CDR3: CASSYRGVDFSYEQYF. As DNA, the CDR3 is TGTGCCAGCAGTTACCGGGGGGTTGATTTCTCCTACGAGCAGTACTTC.

The chain links TRBV19 to TRBJ1-2; TRBD1 agrees at 7 bases. The ends lost 7 bases at V and 0 bases at J; junction bases unmatched: 5. CDR1 LNHDA and CDR2 SQIVND come from the germline V gene (reference sequence). The CDR3 contains 14 residues. CDR3 amino acids: CASTRTGSNYGYTF. The CDR3 DNA is TGTGCCAGTACCCGGACAGGTTCTAACTATGGCTACACCTTC.

The J gene is TRBJ1-2, the V gene TRBV5-1; maybe TRBD1 (6 bases). V was shortened by 2 bases and J by 8 bases, with 13 bases between the two germline ends. Germline V gene sequence: CDR1 SGHRS, CDR2 YFSETQ. The CDR3 is made up of 13 amino acids. The CDR3 bases are TGCGCCAGCAGCTTCGGGGGGGCGTACGGCTACACCTTC. It encodes CASSFGGAYGYTF.

The J gene is TRBJ2-7, the V gene TRBV19; 9 bases match TRBD1. V shed 9 bases and J 5 bases; nucleotides not matched to a gene: 8. The CDR3 runs 13 residues. Germline V gene sequence: CDR1 LNHDA, CDR2 SQIVND (reference sequence). The CDR3 here is CASHATGGNEQYF. The CDR3, as DNA: TGTGCCAGCCATGCAACAGGGGGCAACGAGCAGTACTTC.